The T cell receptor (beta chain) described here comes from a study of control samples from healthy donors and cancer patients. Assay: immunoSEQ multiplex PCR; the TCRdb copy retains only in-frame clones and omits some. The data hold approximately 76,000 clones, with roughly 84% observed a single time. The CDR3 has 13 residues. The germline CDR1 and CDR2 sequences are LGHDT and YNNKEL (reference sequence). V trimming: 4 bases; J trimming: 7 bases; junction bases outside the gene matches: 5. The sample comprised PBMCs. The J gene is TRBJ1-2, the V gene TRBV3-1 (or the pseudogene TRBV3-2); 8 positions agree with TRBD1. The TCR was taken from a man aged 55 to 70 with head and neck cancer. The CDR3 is CASSLDRGGGYTF. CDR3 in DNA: TGTGCCAGCAGCCTAGACAGGGGTGGTGGCTACACCTTC.